Listed below are T cell receptor beta chains from one sample, sequenced in a study of neurological immune-mediated disorders. TCRdb re-called the 5' RACE reads through MiXCR, storing one row per CDR3 protein. The profile covers approximately 85,000 distinct CDR3 sequences, with under 4.5% appearing a single time and approximately 5.8% taken by the ten largest. Material: PBMCs. The source is a woman between 55 and 75 years old with multiple sclerosis. Each CDR3 is given with its conserved first and last residue. The D gene is left open where the match is weak. Clone size appears in some rows only: once, few, many, or a class for an expanded clone.

J	V	size	D	CDR3	DNA
TRBJ2-5	TRBV5-1	many	.	CASSSKYQETQYF	TGCGCCAGCAGCTCCAAGTACCAAGAGACCCAGTACTTC
TRBJ2-3	TRBV10-2	many	.	CASSDSGGDTQYF	TGCGCCAGCAGTGACTCAGGTGGTGATACGCAGTATTTT
TRBJ2-7	TRBV9	many	TRBD2	CASKRDENSYEQYF	TGTGCCAGCAAGCGGGACGAGAACTCCTACGAGCAGTACTTC
TRBJ2-3	TRBV11-2	many	.	CASSSTRAHGDTQYF	TGTGCCAGCAGCTCCACTAGGGCCCATGGAGATACGCAGTATTTT
TRBJ1-1	TRBV6-1	.	.	CASSAAHTNTEAFF	TGTGCCAGCAGTGCCGCACATACGAACACTGAAGCTTTCTTT
TRBJ1-1	TRBV6-5	many	.	CASSYGVTTGNTEAFF	TGTGCCAGCAGTTACGGGGTTACGACAGGGAACACTGAAGCTTTCTTT
TRBJ2-6	TRBV5-1	few	TRBD1	CASSRGQYSGANVLTF	TGCGCCAGCAGCAGGGGACAGTACTCTGGGGCCAACGTCCTGACTTTC
TRBJ2-7	TRBV3-1	many	.	CASSQRTTYEQYF	TGTGCCAGCAGCCAGCGGACAACCTACGAGCAGTACTTC
TRBJ1-2	TRBV7-2	many	.	CASSLDGLDGYTF	TGTGCCAGCAGCTTAGATGGGTTGGATGGCTACACCTTC
TRBJ1-1	TRBV30	.	.	CAWGTLENTEAFF	TGTGCCTGGGGGACCCTCGAGAACACTGAAGCTTTCTTT
TRBJ2-2	TRBV12-3/TRBV12-4	few	TRBD2	CASRGLASAGELFF	TGTGCCAGCAGGGGACTAGCGAGCGCCGGGGAGCTGTTTTTT
TRBJ2-1	TRBV6-2/TRBV6-3	many	TRBD1	CASRNRGNEQFF	TGTGCCAGCAGGAACAGGGGAAATGAGCAGTTCTTC
TRBJ2-1	TRBV20-1	many	TRBD2	CSASALGGRVNEQFF	TGCAGTGCTAGCGCCCTGGGGGGGAGGGTCAATGAGCAGTTCTTC
TRBJ2-2	TRBV18	many	.	CASSPLPGQNTGELFF	TGTGCCAGCTCACCGCTACCGGGACAGAACACCGGGGAGCTGTTTTTT